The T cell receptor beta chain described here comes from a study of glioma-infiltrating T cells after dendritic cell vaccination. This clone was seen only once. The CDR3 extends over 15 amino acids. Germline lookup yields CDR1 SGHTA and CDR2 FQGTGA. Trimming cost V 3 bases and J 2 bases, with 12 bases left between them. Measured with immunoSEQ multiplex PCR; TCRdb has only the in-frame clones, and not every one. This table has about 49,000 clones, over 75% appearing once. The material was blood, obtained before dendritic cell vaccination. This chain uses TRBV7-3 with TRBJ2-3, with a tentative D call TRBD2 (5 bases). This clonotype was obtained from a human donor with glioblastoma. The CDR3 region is CASSLDGGTTDTQYF. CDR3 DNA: TGTGCCAGCAGCTTGGACGGAGGCACCACAGATACGCAGTATTTT. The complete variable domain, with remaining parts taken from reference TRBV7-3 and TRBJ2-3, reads GAGVSQTPSNKVTEKGKYVELRCDPISGHTALYWYRQSLGQGPEFLIYFQGTGAADDSGLPNDRFFAVRPEGSVSTLKIQRTERGDSAVYLCASSLDGGTTDTQYFGPGTRLTVL.